This TCR beta chain was captured in a study of PD-L1 blockade in urothelial cancer. Looked up from germline, CDR1 is SGHAT and CDR2 is FQNNGV. Germline trimming cut 5 bases from V and 1 base from J; bases unmatched to any gene: 10. The CDR3 sequence is 16 residues long. The method was immunoSEQ multiplex PCR; TCRdb's version includes in-frame clones alone and lacks a portion of them. This table has around 120,000 clones, about 85% appearing once. The TCR comes from a man aged 50 to 59 with urothelial cancer. The J gene is TRBJ1-1, the V gene TRBV11-2; TRBD1 aligns across 7 bases. The source was PBMCs, collected around atezolizumab (anti-PD-L1) treatment. In nucleotides, the CDR3 is TGTGCCAGCAGCCAACGAACGACAGGGAAGAACACTGAAGCTTTCTTT. Protein: CASSQRTTGKNTEAFF. Full variable domain (rest looked up from reference TRBV11-2 and TRBJ1-1): EAGVAQSPRYKIIEKRQSVAFWCNPISGHATLYWYQQILGQGPKLLIQFQNNGVVDDSQLPKDRFSAERLKGVDSTLKIQPAKLEDSAVYLCASSQRTTGKNTEAFFGQGTRLTVV.